This entry concerns a single TCR beta chain. The antigen it binds to is not known. No much larger clone exists at a distance of one base, and base qualities are not known. The data originate from a study of T cell responses to AZD1222 COVID-19 vaccine (dated by TCRdb to the early 2020s). Notes on the research overall: AZD1222 recipients with second doses at about 4 weeks or about 12 weeks were pooled, because spike-specific TCR depth and breadth did not differ between schedules. TCR sequencing was performed for roughly 250 trial participants, of whom approximately 200 were given two doses of AZD1222 and some 26 were given two doses of MenACWY control vaccine. Enrollment into the trials was organized by age into subgroups of 18-55, 56-69 and 70-plus years, and those subgroups contained approximately 160, 26 and 62 TCR-sequenced participants, respectively. General findings and caveats noted by the study authors: Participants were mostly white British, with more females than males. The authors suggested clonal diversity may have been underestimated. After two AZD1222 doses, spike-specific TCR breadth and depth were significantly higher than at day 0 and than in MenACWY recipients. CD4 TCRs associated with the vaccine covered the entire spike protein, and the dominant responses were in regions 160-218 and 743-854. The 56-69-year group was small, and its depth increase did not reach significance, likely because of low power. No day 14 peak-response samples were available, so repertoires were characterized only after the peak T cell response. Epitopes outside the regions mutated in the B.1.351 and B.1.1.7 variants were reportedly recognized by nearly half of the unique spike-specific TCRs. Only six or seven AZD1222 recipients were SARS-CoV-2 seropositive at baseline, limiting conclusions about previously exposed vaccinees.

The CDR3 regions of human TCRbeta chains were analyzed by immunosequencing. The authors' pipeline ran thus. TCRs in the repertoires were compared against a reference library of SARS-CoV-2-specific TCRs that had been generated with the MIRA antigen-specificity platform. Breadth meant the fraction of unique TCRs that were SARS-CoV-2-associated, whereas depth meant the fraction of total T cells that were SARS-CoV-2-associated. Using the MIRA data, every spike-specific TCR was mapped to the spike region that the TCR reacted to and assigned to either a CD4 or a CD8 class. Log10-transformed breadth and depth values were compared by one-way ANOVA with Sidak's multiple comparisons tests. TCRdb stores this immuneACCESS table with in-frame sequences only. Part of the clones is absent; in the studies checked, under half of the shortfall reflects unresolved V genes, and no reason is known for the rest. The V and J calls and the clone size are those of that table, but D and trimming were determined from the DNA. The sample data list roughly 180,000 clones, and around 94% of these were observed just once. The ten largest account for about 0.6% of the sample.

The germline V gene specifies KGHSH as CDR1 and LQKENI as CDR2. Measured from the cysteine to the phenylalanine, the CDR3 is 13 residues long. Only the CDR3 DNA stays, 39 bases, in frame from base 1. V is cut by 6 bases and J by 2 bases, and the space between the germline ends is 10 bases. In light of the paper, this sample's time point label describes: baseline before first vaccination. Samples from vaccinated people were obtained from the UK trials COV001 and COV002, which included a single-blind randomized controlled phase 2/3 trial of AZD1222 (ChAdOx1 nCoV-19) in healthy adults. For TCRbeta chain sequencing, PBMC samples were collected from trial participants at day 0 and at day 28 after the second dose.

Sequenced here: peripheral blood, sampled on day 0 of AZD1222 vaccination. This sequence was found in an adult in good health. The chain is encoded by TRBV18 joined to TRBJ1-2; the D gene cannot be named for sure. The CDR3 here reads CASSLQSNYGYTF. The DNA sequence reads TGTGCCAGCTCTCTGCAGAGCAACTATGGCTACACCTTC.